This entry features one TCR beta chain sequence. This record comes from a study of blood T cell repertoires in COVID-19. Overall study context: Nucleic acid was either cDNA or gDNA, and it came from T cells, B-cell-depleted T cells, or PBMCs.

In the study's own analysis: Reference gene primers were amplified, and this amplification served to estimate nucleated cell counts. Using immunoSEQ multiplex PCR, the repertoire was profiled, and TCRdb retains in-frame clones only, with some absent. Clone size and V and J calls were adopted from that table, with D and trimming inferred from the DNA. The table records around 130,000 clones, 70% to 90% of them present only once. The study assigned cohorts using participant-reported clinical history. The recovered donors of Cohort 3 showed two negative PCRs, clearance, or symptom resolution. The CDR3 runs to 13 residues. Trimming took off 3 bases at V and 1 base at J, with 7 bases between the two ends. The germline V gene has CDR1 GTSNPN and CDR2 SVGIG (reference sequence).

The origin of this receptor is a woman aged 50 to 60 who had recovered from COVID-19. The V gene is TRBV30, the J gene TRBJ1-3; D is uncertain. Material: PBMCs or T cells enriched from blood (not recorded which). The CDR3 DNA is TGTGCCTGGAGCGCAGGATCTGGAAACACCATATATTTT. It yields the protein CAWSAGSGNTIYF.